Each of the 14 T cell receptor beta chains below was sequenced from the same sample in a study of T cell repertoires in cytomegalovirus infection. TCRdb independently ran MiXCR on the reads; one entry per CDR3 protein. The sample holds approximately 110,000 distinct CDR3 sequences; around 30% are singletons and the top ten take 81%. For these TCRs, the target antigens are not known. The specimen comprised CD8+ T cells from cultured PBMCs, sampled from culture after CMV antigen stimulation. The receptors come from a human donor in good health (CMV status not recorded). Some clones in this sample may be carry-over from other donors' samples.

This clonotype has more than one count but fewer than ten. The J gene is TRBJ1-2, the V gene TRBV7-8, with D possibly matching TRBD1 (5 bases). There are 16 residues in the CDR3. Between the trimmed V and J ends, which lost 5 bases and 2 bases, there was a span of 18 bases. Germline CDR1 reads SGHVS; CDR2 reads FQNEAQ. The CDR3 nucleotides are TGTGCCAGCAGCCCTAGTGAGGGGAGGGACAACTATGGCTACACCTTC. Translated: CASSPSEGRDNYGYTF.

This chain uses TRBV9 with TRBJ1-5; D unresolved. Germline CDR1 reads SGDLS; CDR2 reads YYNGEE. Trimming left V 4 bases short and J 3 bases short, with 14 bases between. This CDR3 spans 15 amino acids. The CDR3 is CASSPGLALNQPQHF. CDR3 sequence (DNA): TGTGCCAGCAGCCCCGGTTTGGCTCTCAATCAGCCCCAGCATTTT.

This clonotype occurred many times. The chain employs TRBV15 and TRBJ1-1; no firm D call. Trimming shortened V by 0 bases and J by 0 bases, and 2 bases separated the two germline ends. The CDR3 has 13 amino acids. Germline V CDR1 and CDR2: LNHNV, YYDKDF (reference sequence). In DNA form, the CDR3 reads TGTGCCACCAGCAGAGATATGAACACTGAAGCTTTCTTT. Translating it yields CATSRDMNTEAFF.

This clonotype was seen a handful of times. The chain combines TRBV12-3 or TRBV12-4 with TRBJ2-5, with D perhaps matching TRBD1 (6 bases). The CDR3 totals 14 residues. Trimming took off 1 base at V and 4 bases at J, with 10 bases between the two ends. This CDR3 reads CASSLETGRETQYF. Here the CDR3 DNA reads TGTGCCAGCAGTTTAGAAACAGGGAGAGAGACCCAGTACTTC.

V is TRBV27 and J is TRBJ2-7; D might be TRBD1 or TRBD2, each matching 5 bases. The germline gives CDR1 MNHEY, CDR2 SMNVEV (reference sequence). The CDR3 is made up of 15 amino acids. V dropped 0 bases and J dropped 6 bases, with 15 bases sitting between them. The CDR3 coding sequence is TGTGCCAGCAGTTTATCCGCAGGAGCGAGGGGCGAGCAGTACTTC. The encoded protein is CASSLSAGARGEQYF.

This clonotype came up a few times. This chain links TRBV12-3 or TRBV12-4 with TRBJ2-7, with a weak D call TRBD1 (6 bases). V was clipped by 4 bases and J by 0 bases, with 10 bases between them. CDR3 length equals 14 residues. CDR3: CASSWTASSYEQYF. For the CDR3, the DNA is TGTGCCAGCAGTTGGACAGCGAGCTCCTACGAGCAGTACTTC.

This clonotype appeared a few times. V gene TRBV12-3 or TRBV12-4 combines with J gene TRBJ2-4; the D call may be TRBD1 or TRBD2 (6 bases each). Between the trimmed V and J ends, which lost 5 bases and 8 bases, there was a span of 16 bases. The CDR3 has 14 residues. The CDR3 reads CASSPQNREDIQYF. The CDR3 DNA reads as TGTGCCAGCAGTCCACAGAACAGGGAGGACATTCAGTACTTC.

V gene TRBV19 combines with J gene TRBJ2-7, with 8 bases aligning to TRBD1. CDR1 and CDR2 (germline): LNHDA, SQIVND (reference sequence). The CDR3 contains 13 residues. V shed 5 bases, J shed 5 bases, and the junction held 5 bases outside the gene matches. The CDR3 protein is CASSLGQVNEQYF. The CDR3, as DNA: TGTGCCAGTAGTCTGGGACAGGTTAACGAGCAGTACTTC. The variable domain in full, completed from reference TRBV19 and TRBJ2-7, reads DGGITQSPKYLFRKEGQNVTLSCEQNLNHDAMYWYRQDPGQGLRLIYYSQIVNDFQKGDIAEGYSVSREKKESFPLTVTSAQKNPTAFYLCASSLGQVNEQYFGPGTRLTVT.

This clonotype appeared a few times. The chain has TRBV28 and TRBJ2-7; maybe TRBD2 (5 bases). This CDR3 has 15 residues. V lost 7 bases and J lost 3, with 19 bases in between. From germline, CDR1 is MDHEN and CDR2 SYDVKM. CDR3 bases: TGTGCCAGCACTTCGAGCGGAGGTTTATACTACGAGCAGTACTTC. Protein: CASTSSGGLYYEQYF.

This clonotype was picked up a small number of times. The rearrangement uses TRBV6-1 and TRBJ2-7; the D gene could be TRBD1 or TRBD2 (5 bases each). The CDR3 consists of 14 residues. Germline CDR1 reads MNHNS; CDR2 reads SASEGT. Trimming took 4 bases from V and 4 from J, leaving 14 bases between them. CDR3 bases: TGTGCCAGCAGTGGATGGGGGAGTGAATACGAGCAGTACTTC. This encodes CASSGWGSEYEQYF.

V gene TRBV19 combines with J gene TRBJ1-1; TRBD1 matches at 8 bases. Germline V gives CDR1 LNHDA, CDR2 SQIVND (reference sequence). The CDR3 is 12 residues long. The junction had 3 bases not matched to a gene; V was cut back by 8 bases and J by 4 bases. Here the CDR3 reads CASGDRGTEAFF. For the CDR3, the DNA is TGTGCCAGTGGAGACAGGGGCACTGAAGCTTTCTTT.

This clonotype showed up just a few times. The CDR3 coding sequence is TGTGCCAGCAGCCCGACCCAGAGCCCAGTTGGGCCCCAGCATTTT. Its translation: CASSPTQSPVGPQHF. The gene calls are TRBV27 and TRBJ1-5; D is ambiguous. Germline V CDR1 and CDR2: MNHEY, SMNVEV (reference sequence). V lost 6 bases to trimming and J lost 9 bases, with 21 bases between them. This CDR3 has 15 residues.

This clonotype has a handful of counts. The chain combines TRBV6-1 with TRBJ2-7, with 12 bases lining up with TRBD1. Trimming removed 8 bases from V and 6 bases from J; junction bases left unmatched: 5. CDR3 length: 13 residues. Looked up from germline, CDR1 is MNHNS and CDR2 is SASEGT. The CDR3 loop reads CASGGQGAPEQYF. The CDR3 DNA sequence: TGTGCCAGCGGGGGACAGGGGGCCCCCGAGCAGTACTTC.

The chain is built from TRBV9 and TRBJ2-2; 9 bases map to TRBD1. The CDR3 extends over 17 amino acids. V was clipped by 1 base and J by 0 bases; unmatched bases: 4. Germline V CDR1 and CDR2: SGDLS, YYNGEE. The CDR3 nucleotides read TGTGCCAGCAGCGTAAGGGGACAGGGAACGAACACCGGGGAGCTGTTTTTT. Protein: CASSVRGQGTNTGELFF.